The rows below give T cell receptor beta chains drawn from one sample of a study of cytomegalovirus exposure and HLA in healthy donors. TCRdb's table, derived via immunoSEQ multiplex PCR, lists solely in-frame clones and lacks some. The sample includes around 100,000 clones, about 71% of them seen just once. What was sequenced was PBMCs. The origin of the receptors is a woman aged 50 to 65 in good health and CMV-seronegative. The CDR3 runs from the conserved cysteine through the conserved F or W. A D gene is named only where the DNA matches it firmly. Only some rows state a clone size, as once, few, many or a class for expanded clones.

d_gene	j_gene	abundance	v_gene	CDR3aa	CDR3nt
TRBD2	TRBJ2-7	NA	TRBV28	CASSPFGLADPTLGEQYF	TGTGCCAGCAGTCCCTTTGGACTAGCGGACCCAACTTTGGGGGAGCAGTACTTC
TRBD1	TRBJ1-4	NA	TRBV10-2	CASRTGGGEKLFF	TGCGCCAGCAGGACAGGGGGCGGAGAAAAACTGTTTTTT
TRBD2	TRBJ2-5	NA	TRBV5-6	CASSLSGTREGTQYF	TGTGCCAGCAGCTTGAGCGGGACCCGCGAGGGGACCCAGTACTTC
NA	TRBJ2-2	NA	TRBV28	CASSLRLAATGELFF	TGTGCCAGCAGTTTGCGGTTAGCGGCCACCGGGGAGCTGTTTTTT
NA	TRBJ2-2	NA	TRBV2	CASSDRGNTGELFF	TGTGCCAGCAGTGACAGGGGGAACACCGGGGAGCTGTTTTTT
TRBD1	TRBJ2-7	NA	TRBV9	CAGSVGTGVEYEQYF	TGTGCCGGCAGCGTTGGGACAGGGGTGGAGTACGAGCAGTACTTC
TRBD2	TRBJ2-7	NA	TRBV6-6	CASSRTSGVYEQYF	TGTGCCAGCTCCCGGACTAGCGGGGTTTACGAGCAGTACTTC
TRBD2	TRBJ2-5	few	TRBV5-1	CASSLVTSGGETQYF	TGCGCCAGCAGCTTGGTCACTAGCGGGGGAGAGACCCAGTACTTC
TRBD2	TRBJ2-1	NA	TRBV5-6	CASSPGLAGGRYNEQFF	TGTGCCAGCAGCCCCGGACTAGCGGGAGGGAGATACAATGAGCAGTTCTTC
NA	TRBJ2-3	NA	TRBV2	CASSEVRAGREYF	TGTGCCAGCAGTGAAGTTCGCGCGGGGCGGGAGTATTTT
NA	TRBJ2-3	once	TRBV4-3	CASSQVAGVTSTDTQYF	TGCGCCAGCAGCCAAGTAGCCGGAGTTACTAGCACAGATACGCAGTATTTT
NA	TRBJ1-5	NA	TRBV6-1	CASSDAGFLNSNQPQHF	TGTGCCAGCAGTGATGCGGGGTTTCTCAATAGCAATCAGCCCCAGCATTTT
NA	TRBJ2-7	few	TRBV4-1	CASSQTQSYEQYF	TGCGCCAGCAGCCAAACACAATCCTACGAGCAGTACTTC
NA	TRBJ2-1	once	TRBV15	CATSRDPGYEQFF	TGTGCCACCAGCAGAGATCCGGGTTATGAGCAGTTCTTC
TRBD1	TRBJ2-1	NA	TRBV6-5	CASSLTGWNEQFF	TGTGCCAGCAGTTTGACAGGGTGGAATGAGCAGTTCTTC
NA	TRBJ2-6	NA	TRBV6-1	CASSNGGSGANVLTF	TGTGCCAGCTCCAACGGAGGGTCTGGGGCCAACGTCCTGACTTTC
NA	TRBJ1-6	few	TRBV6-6	CASGEGWESPLHF	TGTGCCAGCGGGGAGGGGTGGGAGTCACCCCTCCACTTT